This T cell receptor beta chain was sequenced during a study of T cell responses to AZD1222 COVID-19 vaccine. Profiling relied on immunoSEQ multiplex PCR, and the TCRdb table lists in-frame clones only, not all of them. The table has 80,000 to 90,000 clones, about 90% seen once. V lost 6 bases to trimming and J lost 8 bases, with 17 bases between them. The CDR3 sequence is 15 residues long. Germline V gene sequence: CDR1 LNHDA, CDR2 SQIVND (reference sequence). This clone has only one observation. The sequencing here drew on peripheral blood, taken on day 0 of MenACWY control vaccination. The V call is TRBV19, the J call TRBJ1-6; D unclear. The TCR sequence derives from an adult in good health. CDR3 protein: CASRGLGQIDSPLHF. CDR3 coding DNA: TGTGCCAGTAGAGGTCTCGGGCAGATCGATTCACCCCTCCACTTT.